The 8 T cell receptor beta chains in this list originate from one sample, sequenced in a study of blood T cell repertoires in COVID-19. The method was immunoSEQ multiplex PCR; TCRdb's version includes in-frame clones alone and lacks a portion of them. Of about 75,000 clones detected, roughly 82% appear once; the ten largest clones hold approximately 20%. The sample was peripheral blood. The source of these receptors is a woman aged 50 to 60 with acute or convalescent COVID-19.

The chain is built from TRBV7-2 and TRBJ2-5; 7 bases are a match to TRBD2. Trimming removed 5 bases from V and 5 bases from J; junction bases left unmatched: 11. The germline V gene encodes CDR1 SGHTA and CDR2 FQGNSA. The CDR3 loop spans 15 amino acids. The DNA of the CDR3 is TGTGCCAGCAGCCTCGACCTTCGGGAGGTGGAGACCCAGTACTTC. This sequence encodes CASSLDLREVETQYF.

The gene calls are TRBV28 and TRBJ1-5, with D possibly TRBD1 on 6 matching bases. This CDR3 region has 16 residues. Between the trimmed V and J ends, which lost 6 bases and 0 bases, there was a span of 15 bases. Germline V CDR1 and CDR2: MDHEN, SYDVKM. The chain's CDR3 is CASSLRQAISNQPQHF. Written as DNA, the CDR3 is TGTGCCAGCAGCTTACGACAGGCTATTAGCAATCAGCCCCAGCATTTT.

The rearrangement links TRBV27 to TRBJ2-7; D might be TRBD1 (6 bases). CDR1 is MNHEY and CDR2 is SMNVEV in the germline V gene (reference sequence). Trimming took off 7 bases at V and 6 bases at J, with 19 bases between the two ends. The CDR3 runs 14 residues. The CDR3 DNA is TGTGCCAGCATGGGCAGGGGTCTTTCCGGCGAGCAGTACTTC. Amino acids: CASMGRGLSGEQYF.

This clone was picked up a small number of times. This sequence joins TRBV18 and TRBJ1-5; 7 bases match TRBD1. Unmatched junction bases numbered 7, after V lost 4 bases and J lost 7 bases. The CDR3 sequence is 14 residues long. Germline CDR1 is KGHSH and CDR2 is LQKENI. The CDR3 protein is CASSQGAEGQPQHF. In DNA, the CDR3 is TGTGCCAGCTCACAGGGGGCTGAAGGGCAGCCCCAGCATTTT.

This clone was counted once. In DNA form, the CDR3 reads TGTGCCAGCAGTTACTCCGGGATGTCCTACGAGCAGTACTTC. It codes for CASSYSGMSYEQYF. The V gene is TRBV6-2 or TRBV6-3, the J gene TRBJ2-7; a weak D match, TRBD2 (5 bases). V lost 0 bases and J 1 base, leaving 7 bases between the germline ends. This CDR3 is 14 amino acids long. Looked up from germline, CDR1 is MNHEY and CDR2 is SVGEGT.

The genes are TRBV6-5 and TRBJ2-1, with 9 bases identical to TRBD2. The germline V gene has CDR1 MNHEY and CDR2 SVGAGI. V lost 4 bases and J lost 5; bases outside the gene matches: 9. The CDR3 has 16 amino acids. The CDR3 DNA follows: TGTGCCAGCAGTTTAAAGAGCGGGGGGCTCCACAATGAGCAGTTCTTC. Translation gives CASSLKSGGLHNEQFF.

The chain joins TRBV29-1 to TRBJ2-1; D is possibly TRBD1 (5 bases). The CDR3 covers 14 residues. Trimming removed 4 bases from V and 2 bases from J, with 12 bases in between. CDR1 is SQVTM, CDR2 ANQGSEA, per germline. The CDR3 region has the DNA TGCAGCGTTGGGTGGGTCAGGGCCTACAATGAGCAGTTCTTC. This sequence encodes CSVGWVRAYNEQFF.

In DNA, the CDR3 is TGTGCCAGCAGCACCCTGGGACTAGCGGGATTAGGGGACACCGGGGAGCTGTTTTTT. The encoded protein is CASSTLGLAGLGDTGELFF. This chain uses TRBV14 with TRBJ2-2, with 13 bases aligning to TRBD2. V shed 5 bases, J shed 3 bases, and the junction held 12 bases outside the gene matches. This CDR3 comprises 19 residues. CDR1 SGHDN and CDR2 FVKESK come from the germline V gene.